This T cell receptor beta chain was obtained from a study of response to subunit inactivated influenza vaccine. TCRdb recomputed calls from the RT-PCR reads with MiXCR, one row per CDR3 protein. Of about 800,000 distinct CDR3 sequences in the sample, around 21% were seen once. As concerns this clonotype: Its target is unknown.

Study-level points and caveats: That few new T cells are recruited by each seasonal influenza vaccination was the authors' suggestion.

V was pared by 0 bases and J by 4 bases, with 8 bases between. The germline V gene has CDR1 MNHEY and CDR2 SVGAGI. The CDR3 spans 14 residues. The sequence was collected from a man between 45 and 60 years old who received an inactivated influenza vaccine. J is TRBJ2-3 and V is TRBV6-5; D gene unclear. The sequences come from PBMCs from blood, collected roughly 5 days after vaccination. CDR3 nucleotides: TGTGCCAGCAGTTACTCTGGTCGGCCAGATACGCAGTATTTT. Translated: CASSYSGRPDTQYF.